This record concerns one T cell receptor beta chain sequence. The CDR3 loop spans 14 amino acids. V gave up 4 bases and J gave up 7 bases, with 14 bases separating them. CDR1 is SGHAT, CDR2 FQNNGV, per germline. The sample originates from a study of control samples from healthy donors and cancer patients. Here immunoSEQ multiplex PCR was the method, and the copy in TCRdb shows in-frame clones only, minus some. The sample holds roughly 73,000 clones, under 90% seen once. This TCR derives from a man between 50 and 59 years old in good health. The material sequenced was blood. V is TRBV11-2 and J is TRBJ1-5, with D perhaps TRBD1 (6 bases). CDR3 DNA: TGTGCCAGCAGCTCGGGCGGGACACGGCAGCCCCAGCATTTT. This sequence encodes CASSSGGTRQPQHF.